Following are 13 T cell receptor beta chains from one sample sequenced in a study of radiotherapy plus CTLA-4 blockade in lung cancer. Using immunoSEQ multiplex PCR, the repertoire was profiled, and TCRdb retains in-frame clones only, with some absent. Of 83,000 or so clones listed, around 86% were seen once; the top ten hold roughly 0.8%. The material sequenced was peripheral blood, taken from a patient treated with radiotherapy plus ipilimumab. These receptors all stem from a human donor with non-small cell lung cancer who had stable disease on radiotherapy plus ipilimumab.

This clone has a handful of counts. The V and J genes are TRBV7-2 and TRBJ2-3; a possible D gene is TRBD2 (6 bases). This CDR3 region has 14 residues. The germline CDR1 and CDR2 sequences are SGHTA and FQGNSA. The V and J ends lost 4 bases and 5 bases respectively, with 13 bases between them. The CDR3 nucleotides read TGTGCCAGCAGCTCAGACGGGAGTGGAGATACGCAGTATTTT. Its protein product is CASSSDGSGDTQYF.

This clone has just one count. This CDR3 is CASSLSGTVYGYTF. CDR3 sequence (DNA): TGTGCCAGCAGTTTATCCGGGACAGTTTATGGCTACACCTTC. The chain links TRBV27 to TRBJ1-2, with 7 bases that match TRBD1. J was trimmed by 5 bases and V by 0 bases; bases with no gene match: 3. Looked up from germline, CDR1 is MNHEY and CDR2 is SMNVEV (reference sequence). The CDR3 contains 14 residues.

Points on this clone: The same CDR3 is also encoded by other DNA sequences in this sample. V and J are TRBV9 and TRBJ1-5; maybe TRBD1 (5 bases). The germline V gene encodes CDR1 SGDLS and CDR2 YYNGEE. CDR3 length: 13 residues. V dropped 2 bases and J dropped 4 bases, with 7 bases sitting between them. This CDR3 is CASSVTDNQPQHF. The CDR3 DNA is TGTGCCAGCAGCGTGACAGATAATCAGCCCCAGCATTTT. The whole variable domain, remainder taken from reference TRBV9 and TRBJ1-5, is DSGVTQTPKHLITATGQRVTLRCSPRSGDLSVYWYQQSLDQGLQFLIQYYNGEERAKGNILERFSAQQFPDLHSELNLSSLELGDSALYFCASSVTDNQPQHFGDGTRLSIL.

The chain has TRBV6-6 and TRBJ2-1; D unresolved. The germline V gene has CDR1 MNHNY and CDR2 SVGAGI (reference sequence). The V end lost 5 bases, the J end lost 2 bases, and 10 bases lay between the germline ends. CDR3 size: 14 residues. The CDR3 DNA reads TGTGCCAGCAGTGGATTCGGAGCCTACAATGAGCAGTTCTTC. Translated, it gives CASSGFGAYNEQFF.

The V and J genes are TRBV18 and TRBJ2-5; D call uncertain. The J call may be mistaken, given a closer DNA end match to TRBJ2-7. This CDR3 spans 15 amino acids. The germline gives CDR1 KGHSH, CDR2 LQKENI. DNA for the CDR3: TGTGCCAGCTCACCTTGGTCCGGACCTACCTACGAGCAGTACTTC. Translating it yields CASSPWSGPTYEQYF.

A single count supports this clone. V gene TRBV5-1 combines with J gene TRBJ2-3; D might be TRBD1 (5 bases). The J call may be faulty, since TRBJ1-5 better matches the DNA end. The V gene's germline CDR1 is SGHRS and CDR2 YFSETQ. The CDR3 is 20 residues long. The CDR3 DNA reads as TGCGCCAGCAGCTTGGAACCTCTAGGGACTAGCGGGGGTCACACAGATACGCAGCATTTT. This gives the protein CASSLEPLGTSGGHTDTQHF.

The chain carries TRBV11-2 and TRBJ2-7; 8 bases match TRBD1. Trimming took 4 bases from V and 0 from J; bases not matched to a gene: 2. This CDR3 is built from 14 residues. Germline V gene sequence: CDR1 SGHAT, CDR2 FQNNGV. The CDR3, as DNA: TGTGCCAGCAGCTACGGGACAGGCTCCTACGAGCAGTACTTC. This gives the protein CASSYGTGSYEQYF.

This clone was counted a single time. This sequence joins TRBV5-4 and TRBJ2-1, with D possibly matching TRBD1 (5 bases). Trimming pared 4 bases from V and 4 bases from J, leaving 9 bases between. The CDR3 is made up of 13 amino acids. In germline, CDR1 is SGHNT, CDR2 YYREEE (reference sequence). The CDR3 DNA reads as TGTGCCAGCAGCCATGACAGTTACAATGAGCAGTTCTTC. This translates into CASSHDSYNEQFF.

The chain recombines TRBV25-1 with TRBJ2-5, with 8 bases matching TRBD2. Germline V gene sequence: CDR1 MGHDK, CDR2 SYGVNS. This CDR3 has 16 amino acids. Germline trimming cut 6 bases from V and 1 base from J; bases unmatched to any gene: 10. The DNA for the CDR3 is TGTGCCAGCAGCTTCTGGCGGGGGGACTTCCAAGAGACCCAGTACTTC. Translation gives CASSFWRGDFQETQYF.

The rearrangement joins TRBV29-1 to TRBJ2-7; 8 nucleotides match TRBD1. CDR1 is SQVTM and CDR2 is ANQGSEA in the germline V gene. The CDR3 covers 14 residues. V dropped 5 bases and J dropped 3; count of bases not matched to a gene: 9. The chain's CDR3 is CSVIRQGTYYEQYF. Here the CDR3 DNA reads TGCAGCGTTATCAGACAGGGGACATACTACGAGCAGTACTTC.

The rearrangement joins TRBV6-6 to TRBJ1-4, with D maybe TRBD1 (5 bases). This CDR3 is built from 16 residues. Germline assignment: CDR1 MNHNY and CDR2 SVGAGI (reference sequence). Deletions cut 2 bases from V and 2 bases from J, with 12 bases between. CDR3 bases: TGTGCCAGCAGTTACCCGCGGGGGGACACTAATGAAAAACTGTTTTTT. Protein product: CASSYPRGDTNEKLFF.

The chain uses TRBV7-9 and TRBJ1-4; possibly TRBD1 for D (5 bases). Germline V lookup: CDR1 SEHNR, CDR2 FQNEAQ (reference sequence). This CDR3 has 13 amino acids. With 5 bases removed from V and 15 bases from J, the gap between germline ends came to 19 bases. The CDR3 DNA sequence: TGTGCCAGCAGCACGGATGGACGGGACTCGGTGTTTTTT. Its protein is CASSTDGRDSVFF.

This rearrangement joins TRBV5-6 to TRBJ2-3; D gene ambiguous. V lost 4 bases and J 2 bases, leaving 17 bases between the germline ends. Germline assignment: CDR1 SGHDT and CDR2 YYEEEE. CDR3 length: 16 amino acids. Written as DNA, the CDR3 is TGTGCCAGCAGCCAATTTCAACGCCCTGACACAGATACGCAGTATTTT. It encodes CASSQFQRPDTDTQYF.